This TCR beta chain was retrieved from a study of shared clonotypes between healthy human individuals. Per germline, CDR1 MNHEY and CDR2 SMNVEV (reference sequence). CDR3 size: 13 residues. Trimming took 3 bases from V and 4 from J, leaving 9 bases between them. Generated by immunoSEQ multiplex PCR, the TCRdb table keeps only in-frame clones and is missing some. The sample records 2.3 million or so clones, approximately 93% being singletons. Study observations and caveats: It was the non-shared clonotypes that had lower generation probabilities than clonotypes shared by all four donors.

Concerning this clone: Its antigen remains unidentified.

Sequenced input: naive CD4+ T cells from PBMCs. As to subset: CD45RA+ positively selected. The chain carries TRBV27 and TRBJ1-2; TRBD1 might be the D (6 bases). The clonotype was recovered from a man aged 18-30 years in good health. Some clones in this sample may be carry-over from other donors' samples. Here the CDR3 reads CASSFDRTYGYTF. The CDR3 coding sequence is TGTGCCAGCAGTTTTGACAGGACCTATGGCTACACCTTC.